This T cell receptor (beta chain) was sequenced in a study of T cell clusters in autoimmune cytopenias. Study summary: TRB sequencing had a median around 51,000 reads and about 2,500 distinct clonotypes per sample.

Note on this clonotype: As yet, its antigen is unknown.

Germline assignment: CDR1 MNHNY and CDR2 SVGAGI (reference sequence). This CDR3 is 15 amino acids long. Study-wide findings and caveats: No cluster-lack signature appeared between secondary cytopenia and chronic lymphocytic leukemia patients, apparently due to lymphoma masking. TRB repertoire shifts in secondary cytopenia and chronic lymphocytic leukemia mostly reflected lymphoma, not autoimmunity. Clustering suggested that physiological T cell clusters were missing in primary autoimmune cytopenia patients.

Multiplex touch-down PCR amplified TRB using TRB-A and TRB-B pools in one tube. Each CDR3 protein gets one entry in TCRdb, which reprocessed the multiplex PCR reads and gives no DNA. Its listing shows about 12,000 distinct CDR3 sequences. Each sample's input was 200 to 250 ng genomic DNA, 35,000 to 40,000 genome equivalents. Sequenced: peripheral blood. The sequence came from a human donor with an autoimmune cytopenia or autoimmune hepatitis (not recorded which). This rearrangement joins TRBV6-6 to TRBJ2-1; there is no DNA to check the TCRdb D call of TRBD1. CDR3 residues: CASSYRRDGYNEQFF.